This T cell receptor (beta chain) was found in a study of pediatric ulcerative colitis. Findings and caveats of the study: Blood-rectal clonal overlap within each person was significantly higher in ulcerative colitis patients than controls. In rectum, acute severe colitis had expanded clones and less diversity. Repertoires came from total lymphocyte DNA, so rare subsets like regulatory T cells may be missed.

The germline V gene has CDR1 SGHVS and CDR2 FQNEAQ. Trimming took 5 bases from V and 8 from J; bases not matched to a gene: 11. The CDR3 sequence is 14 residues long. TCRdb's copy holds only in-frame clones and misses some; the assay was immunoSEQ multiplex PCR. The repertoire includes tens of thousands of clones, 75% to 90% of them detected once, and approximately 1.5% sits in the top ten. For this clone: The antigen is not known.

Controls: normal colonoscopy findings, no IBD within the following year. This receptor was taken from a boy aged 5 to 17 who was a control in a study of pediatric ulcerative colitis. V usage is TRBV7-8 and J usage is TRBJ1-2, with 7 bases identical to TRBD1. The specimen sequenced was blood. CDR3 nucleotides: TGTGCCAGCAGCGTCGGACAGGATTTTTACGGCTACACCTTC. Protein product: CASSVGQDFYGYTF.